The 13 T cell receptor beta chains given below trace back to one sample, sequenced in a study of T cells in localized non-small cell lung cancer. Assay: immunoSEQ multiplex PCR; the TCRdb copy retains only in-frame clones and omits some. The top ten hold roughly 9% of the sample, which has 70,000 to 90,000 clones, more than 75% seen once. Sequences were derived from peripheral blood, sampled before any cancer treatment. The source is a female donor at least 60 years old with stage I lung adenocarcinoma.

The CDR3 nucleotides are TGTGCCAGCAACGACGGCTTTTATGGCTACACCTTC. This sequence encodes CASNDGFYGYTF. J is TRBJ1-2 and V is TRBV9; D is unresolved. V gave up 6 bases and J gave up 5 bases, with 11 bases separating them. CDR3 length: 12 residues. The germline gives CDR1 SGDLS, CDR2 YYNGEE.

The V gene is TRBV6-1, the J gene TRBJ2-3; D not resolved. This CDR3 region has 14 residues. Trimming removed 9 bases from V and 3 bases from J, with 16 bases in between. Per germline, CDR1 MNHNS and CDR2 SASEGT. CDR3 region: CARRHPHATDTQYF. The CDR3 coding sequence is TGTGCCAGACGCCACCCTCATGCGACAGATACGCAGTATTTT.

V usage is TRBV6-5 and J usage is TRBJ2-7; 10 bases fit TRBD2. V lost 6 bases and J lost 3; bases outside the gene matches: 2. Germline V gene lookup returns CDR1 MNHEY and CDR2 SVGAGI. The CDR3 contains 13 residues. The CDR3 reads CASRLAGVYEQYF. The CDR3 nucleotides read TGTGCCAGCAGGCTAGCGGGAGTCTACGAGCAGTACTTC.

This chain joins TRBV11-3 and TRBJ2-3; 14 positions agree with TRBD2. The CDR3 has 16 amino acids. Germline V CDR1 and CDR2: SGHNT, YENEEA. V trimming: 5 bases; J trimming: 6 bases; junction bases outside the gene matches: 7. The CDR3 sequence: CASSQRTSGRRDTQYF. The CDR3 DNA follows: TGTGCCAGCAGCCAAAGGACTAGCGGGAGGAGGGATACGCAGTATTTT.

The V gene is TRBV10-3, the J gene TRBJ2-5; D gene uncertain. Trimming stripped 3 bases from V and 5 bases from J, with 7 bases between. CDR1 is ENHRY, CDR2 SYGVKD, per germline. This CDR3 is 12 amino acids long. DNA for the CDR3: TGTGCCATCAGTGACCCTGAGGAGACCCAGTACTTC. This translates into CAISDPEETQYF.

As concerns this clone: This specimen includes other DNA sequences encoding the same CDR3. The rearrangement uses TRBV5-6 and TRBJ1-2, with D possibly being TRBD1 (6 bases). The germline gives CDR1 SGHDT, CDR2 YYEEEE. This CDR3 region has 13 residues. The V gene lost 4 bases and the J gene lost 2 bases, with 9 bases spanning the gap. CDR3 protein: CASSLQGNYGYTF. DNA for the CDR3: TGTGCCAGCAGCCTGCAGGGGAACTATGGCTACACCTTC.

This CDR3 is CASSLYGSSNQPQHF. The CDR3 nucleotides read TGTGCCAGCAGTTTATACGGGAGTAGCAATCAGCCCCAGCATTTT. V and J are TRBV28 and TRBJ1-5; D uncertain. Trimming cost V 1 base and J 0 bases, with 7 bases left between them. The CDR3 contains 15 residues. Germline assignment: CDR1 MDHEN and CDR2 SYDVKM.

The chain recombines TRBV7-2 with TRBJ2-1, with unresolved D. The CDR3 has 14 residues. In germline, CDR1 is SGHTA, CDR2 FQGNSA. Trimming took 5 bases from V and 1 from J, leaving 9 bases between them. CDR3 loop: CASSPDQSYNEQFF. Here the CDR3 DNA reads TGTGCCAGCAGCCCGGACCAGTCCTACAATGAGCAGTTCTTC. Complete variable domain (other parts from reference TRBV7-2 and TRBJ2-1): GAGVSQSPSNKVTEKGKDVELRCDPISGHTALYWYRQSLGQGLEFLIYFQGNSAPDKSGLPSDRFSAERTGGSVSTLTIQRTQQEDSAVYLCASSPDQSYNEQFFGPGTRLTVL.

A single count supports this clone. The chain joins TRBV5-1 to TRBJ2-3; 8 positions match TRBD2. Germline trimming cut 9 bases from V and 0 bases from J; bases unmatched to any gene: 9. The CDR3 length is 15 residues. Germline CDR1 is SGHRS and CDR2 is YFSETQ. The CDR3 sequence is CATSPLAGSTDTQYF. The CDR3 nucleotides are TGCGCCACCAGTCCCTTAGCGGGGAGCACAGATACGCAGTATTTT.

The chain joins TRBV7-8 to TRBJ2-5; 14 bases fit TRBD2. CDR1 is SGHVS and CDR2 is FQNEAQ in the germline V gene. The CDR3 runs 18 residues. J gave up 4 bases and V 3 bases, and 10 bases lay outside the gene matches. The CDR3 region has the DNA TGTGCCAGCAGCTTGGGAGGGGGTGGACTAGCGGGAGGAGAGACCCAGTACTTC. As protein: CASSLGGGGLAGGETQYF.

CDR3 amino acids: CASSSTGLPKRLFF. The CDR3 region has the DNA TGTGCCAGTAGTAGCACCGGACTACCGAAGAGGCTGTTTTTT. The chain carries TRBV19 and TRBJ2-2; perhaps TRBD2 as D (6 bases). V lost 4 bases and J lost 13, with 19 bases in between. The CDR3 contains 14 residues. Germline CDR1 is LNHDA and CDR2 is SQIVND (reference sequence). Supplemented by reference TRBV19 and TRBJ2-2, the full variable domain reads DGGITQSPKYLFRKEGQNVTLSCEQNLNHDAMYWYRQDPGQGLRLIYYSQIVNDFQKGDIAEGYSVSREKKESFPLTVTSAQKNPTAFYLCASSSTGLPKRLFFGEGSRLTVL.

V gene TRBV2 combines with J gene TRBJ2-5; 8 bases are a match to TRBD1. CDR1 is SNHLY and CDR2 is FYNNEI in the germline V gene. The CDR3 has 16 residues. Trimming cost V 7 bases and J 2 bases; bases outside gene matches: 12. The CDR3 nucleotides read TGTGCCAGCACTCTCGGACGGGACAGGTTTCAAGAGACCCAGTACTTC. This codes for CASTLGRDRFQETQYF.

The rearrangement uses TRBV19 and TRBJ2-3, with 7 bases fitting TRBD1. The CDR3 covers 14 residues. The junction had 7 bases not matched to a gene; V was cut back by 4 bases and J by 6 bases. Germline V CDR1 and CDR2: LNHDA, SQIVND (reference sequence). The CDR3 DNA follows: TGTGCCAGTAGTAACCGACAGGGCCGGGATACGCAGTATTTT. Translation: CASSNRQGRDTQYF.